These 8 T cell receptor beta chains were sequenced from one sample in a study of preoperative IRX-2 immunotherapy in early breast cancer. The sample's treatment: preoperative locoregional IRX-2 cytokine immunotherapy. Sequencing was performed with immunoSEQ multiplex PCR; in TCRdb, only in-frame clones are kept and a portion is missing. Here the sample spans some 3,100 clones, about 80% being singletons. Material: tumor tissue, obtained after IRX-2 immunotherapy. The receptors come from a human donor with breast cancer.

The chain couples TRBV28 to TRBJ1-1; D is undetermined. Trimming took 7 bases from V and 1 from J, leaving 10 bases between them. Looked up from germline, CDR1 is MDHEN and CDR2 is SYDVKM. CDR3 length: 13 amino acids. The CDR3 protein is CASNKAGNTEAFF. In DNA, the CDR3 is TGTGCCAGCAACAAAGCGGGGAACACTGAAGCTTTCTTT.

The chain recombines TRBV7-6 with TRBJ2-2; TRBD1 is a possible D gene (6 bases). The germline V gene encodes CDR1 SGHVS and CDR2 FNYEAQ. V lost 3 bases and J lost 5, with 25 bases in between. This CDR3 spans 19 amino acids. CDR3 sequence (DNA): TGTGCCAGCAGCTTGGGGGCTTCCGGGCCCGTATGGGGGACCGGGGAGCTGTTTTTT. This translates into CASSLGASGPVWGTGELFF.

The J gene is TRBJ2-4, the V gene TRBV16; D may match TRBD1 or TRBD2 (5 bases each). Germline V gene lookup returns CDR1 KGHSY and CDR2 FQNENV. The ends were cut back, 0 bases at V and 0 bases at J, with 12 bases in the middle. CDR3 length equals 17 residues. The CDR3 DNA sequence: TGTGCCAGCAGCCAATCTGGGGGAACCCTAGCCAAAAACATTCAGTACTTC. Translation: CASSQSGGTLAKNIQYF.

J is TRBJ1-1 and V is TRBV6-8; D ambiguous. Trimming took off 8 bases at V and 5 bases at J, with 30 bases between the two ends. CDR1 is MNHGY and CDR2 is SAAAGT in the germline V gene. The CDR3 length is 18 residues. CDR3 region: CASSFVMSHVGVGTEAFF. The CDR3 DNA reads as TGTGCCAGCTCATTTGTCATGAGCCATGTCGGGGTAGGGACTGAAGCTTTCTTT.

This chain links TRBV11-3 with TRBJ1-2; D is uncertain. The CDR3 covers 14 residues. Germline V gene lookup returns CDR1 SGHNT and CDR2 YENEEA. The germline V and J ends were trimmed by 7 bases and 5 bases, with 17 bases remaining between them. Written as DNA, the CDR3 is TGTGCCAGCAAACCCCTGGGCCATCGGTATGGCTACACCTTC. It is translated as CASKPLGHRYGYTF.

The chain couples TRBV5-3 to TRBJ2-7; weak D call: TRBD1 (6 bases). TRBV5-3 falls under the ORF class, with uncertain function. With 0 bases removed from V and 7 bases from J, the gap between germline ends came to 17 bases. The CDR3 runs to 15 residues. In DNA form, the CDR3 reads TGTGCCAGAAGCTTGGAGTTCAGGGGCCTGGATGAGCAGTACTTC. Translated, it gives CARSLEFRGLDEQYF.

The rearrangement joins TRBV23-1 to TRBJ1-5; D gene uncertain. TRBV23-1 is annotated as an ORF whose role is uncertain. The V and J ends lost 6 bases and 6 bases respectively, with 18 bases between them. CDR3 length: 15 amino acids. CDR3 loop: CASSLAPGFVQPQHF. The DNA for the CDR3 is TGCGCCAGCAGCTTAGCCCCAGGATTTGTTCAGCCCCAGCATTTT.

The chain joins TRBV15 to TRBJ1-4; TRBD1 matches at 9 bases. The germline V gene has CDR1 LNHNV and CDR2 YYDKDF (reference sequence). The CDR3 sequence is 15 residues long. Trimming cost V 4 bases and J 10 bases; bases outside gene matches: 10. The CDR3 nucleotides read TGTGCCACCAGCATCGCGATGCAGGACAGGGGAAAACTGTTTTTT. Protein sequence: CATSIAMQDRGKLFF. Using reference TRBV15 and TRBJ1-4 for the parts outside the CDR3, the full variable domain is DAMVIQNPRYQVTQFGKPVTLSCSQTLNHNVMYWYQQKSSQAPKLLFHYYDKDFNNEADTPDNFQSRRPNTSFCFLDIRSPGLGDTAMYLCATSIAMQDRGKLFFGSGTQLSVL.